The clone carrying this T cell receptor beta chain came up many times. Its cognate antigen is unknown. For the diagnoses, clinical symptoms, serum thyroxine and TRAb, thyroid ultrasound and orbital computed tomography were used. The entry originates in a study of T cells in Graves' hyperthyroidism and ophthalmopathy. Findings of the study overall: Researchers report that a 13 V-J model separated ophthalmopathy from stable hyperthyroidism.

TCR beta CDR3 regions were amplified from RNA. The TCR CDR3 was amplified in a first-round RT-PCR using the HTBI primer set. TCRdb passed the multiplex PCR reads through MiXCR, listing each CDR3 protein once. The sample records more than 350,000 distinct CDR3 sequences, around 15% being singletons. J was trimmed by 6 bases and V by 6 bases; bases with no gene match: 3. The CDR3 has 15 amino acids. Looked up from germline, CDR1 is MDHEN and CDR2 is SYDVKM. Sequencing was done on a sample of blood. The rearrangement links TRBV28 to TRBJ2-2; the match to TRBD2 covers 14 bases. This clonotype was obtained from a woman aged 60 to 75 with Graves' ophthalmopathy. This chain's CDR3 is CASRGLAGEAGELFF. In nucleotides, the CDR3 is TGTGCCAGCAGGGGACTAGCGGGAGAGGCCGGGGAGCTGTTTTTT. The variable domain in full, completed from reference TRBV28 and TRBJ2-2, reads DVKVTQSSRYLVKRTGEKVFLECVQDMDHENMFWYRQDPGLGLRLIYFSYDVKMKEKGDIPEGYSVSREKKERFSLILESASTNQTSMYLCASRGLAGEAGELFFGEGSRLTVL.